The entry that follows covers one T cell receptor (beta chain) sequence. The antigen this receptor binds is unknown. No qualities accompany the bases; no much larger clone lies one base away. The library was prepared using the immunoSEQ multiplex PCR assay. A mixture of 60 forward primers for TCR Vbeta segments and 13 reverse primers for TCR Jbeta segments was used in the multiplex PCR. Amplification of the CDR3 region of rearranged TCR beta genes was performed with a multiplex PCR assay on genomic DNA. The Illumina HiSeq System was used to sequence the amplified TCR beta libraries as 87-base-pair reads. For the original study's pipeline: A later analysis counted 65 million to 90 million unique TCR beta chains across the 690 or so repertoires, and roughly 9.9 million of these chains were shared by at least two donors. To remove PCR and sequencing errors, raw reads were error-corrected and collapsed into unique sequences using a nearest-neighbor algorithm that merged closely related sequences. V, D and J gene segments were assigned by aligning CDR3 sequences to IMGT reference sequences. For a sequence to be retained, at least a six-nucleotide match to both a V gene segment and a J gene segment was required. A rearrangement counted as productive if the CDR3 had no stop codons and remained in frame with V and J, and every other rearrangement counted as non-productive. Following IMGT convention, CDR3 was defined as the stretch from the second conserved V-encoded cysteine to the conserved J-encoded phenylalanine. The earlier analysis of about 610 of the donors excluded any sequence lacking an unambiguous match to a single V gene segment. An earlier analysis of over 450 of the donors classified V segments as functional when productive rearrangements were above 56.7% and as segregating when the standard deviation between donors was above 5%. A statistical classification framework was built to diagnose cytomegalovirus status from the catalog of TCR beta chain sequences. In a later analysis, V and J genes were assigned by comparing TCR nucleotide sequences against IMGT/GENE-DB human TR gene sequences. Using the TCRdist pipeline, a later analysis assigned CDR3 sequences along with most-parsimonious VDJ recombination scenarios. In a later analysis, each TCR beta chain was defined by its CDR3 amino acid sequence together with its V-gene family, and reads without a unique V-gene family were excluded. A later analysis removed over 500 highly shared, low-generation-probability nucleotide sequences to deal with suspected cross-contamination and a sequencing artifact. For each public chain, a later analysis derived a clonal expansion index from normalized ranks of inferred template counts within each repertoire. In a later analysis, generation probabilities were computed using a VDJ recombination model fitted to out-of-frame rearrangements, and the results were checked against IGoR. In a later analysis, hypergeometric tests were used to score TCR-TCR, TCR-HLA and TCR-CMV co-occurrence, with a repertoire-size bias correction applied to TCR pairs. A later analysis estimated false discovery rates by permuting HLA or CMV assignments 20 times. In a later analysis, co-occurring TCRs were grouped with DBSCAN, and TCRdist sequence similarity was added when clustering was performed within HLA-allele-positive subsets. Co-occurrence clustering excluded repertoires with fewer than 30,000 or more than 120,000 public chains, plus five with anomalous nucleotide sharing. This immuneACCESS table, as held by TCRdb, lists in-frame sequences with V and J called but not all clones. Of the missing ones, under half trace to an unresolved V gene in checked studies; the others have no known cause. That table supplies the V and J calls and clone size; D and trimming were determined from the DNA. This sample holds about 140,000 clones; 9.7% were observed only once. In total, the top ten clones hold 1.5% to 2% of the sample.

The cohort was made up of approximately 670 healthy bone marrow donors. All cohort members were sampled while nominally healthy, although unrecorded immune exposures were likely present. The donor was CMV seronegative and was included in the group of 352 seronegative cohort members. Every donor gave a peripheral blood sample, and the peripheral blood mononuclear cells from that sample were used for TCR beta sequencing. The Qiagen DNeasy Blood Extraction Kit was used to extract genomic DNA from the blood cell samples. The data were obtained in a study of cytomegalovirus exposure and HLA in healthy donors (TCRdb year 2017). For the study in its entirety: An earlier analysis of roughly 630 of the donors reported approximately 290 Gb of sequence data and 100 million to 130 million unique TCR beta sequences from 150 million to 200 million T cells. The study profiled the T cell repertoires of hundreds of subjects by immunosequencing and related them to cytomegalovirus serostatus. To decide whether each TCR beta V gene segment behaved as functional or pseudogenic, an earlier analysis of some 540 of the donors relied on high-throughput TCR beta sequencing. To study patterns of TCR occurrence, a later analysis re-analyzed previously published TCR beta repertoires from 500 to 850 donors and added high-resolution HLA genotyping. A later genetic analysis used genome-wide SNP genotypes for about three fifths of the 666 donors, treating that subset as a discovery cohort. Typing coverage varied by locus: about 629-640 donors for A, B, C, DRB1 and DQB1; more than 500 for DQA1; about 590 for DPA1; roughly 470 for DPB1. All discovery cohort repertoires had been generated on a single sequencing platform. Because of strong linkage in the cohort, roughly five DR-DQ haplotypes were treated as single units for association and clustering. Donor age, sex, ethnicity and CMV serostatus were compiled together with the repertoire data. The aim of the study was to test whether cataloging public T cell receptors could identify signatures of past pathogen exposure. Class I and class II HLA loci were covered by the typing at four-digit resolution. Among the 398 genotyped donors, approximately 81% belonged to the genetic ancestry cluster associated with self-reported Caucasian donors. Besides the first cohort of approximately 710 subjects, a separate validation cohort made up of 120 different subjects was used. An early release that covered about 640 HLA-typed donors contained 250 to 350 gigabases of sequencing data and 70 million to 100 million unique TCR sequences. The later analysis used no new phenotypic data to find candidate immune exposures, relying instead on TCR beta sequences and their occurrence across donors. Among 350 to 400 genotyped donors of the cohort, an average of 235,054 unique TCR beta nucleotide sequences were sequenced per donor, around 20% of them non-productive. High-throughput TCR immunosequencing, statistical association of individual TCRs with disease status, and machine learning were combined to predict cytomegalovirus infection status.

Reading from cysteine to phenylalanine, the CDR3 counts 16 amino acids. The DNA shown is the 48-base CDR3, in frame from base 1. Taken from the germline V gene, the CDR1 and CDR2 loops are MNHNS and SASEGT. Cut back by 0 bases and 9 bases, the V and J ends lie 15 bases apart. The full study reports these points: At a false discovery rate of 0.05, a later analysis linked roughly 17,000 TCR beta sequences to specific HLA alleles. Because counts were too low, more than 15 rarely observed V segments, including chromosome 9 orphons, were excluded from the earlier analysis of roughly 580 of the donors. According to a later genetic analysis, donors in an Asian-associated ancestry cluster had fewer N-insertions in productive TCRs than the approximately 690-donor mean. In the study, approximately 160 TCR beta chains were listed as associated with cytomegalovirus. A later genetic analysis associated a missense DCLRE1C variant with V-gene and J-gene trimming of TCR beta chains, and an independent cohort replicated the association. A cluster of highly shared sequence variants was judged likely to represent a technical artifact of the sequencing pipeline. In a later analysis, HLA-associated TCR beta chains were found to be more clonally expanded and to have lower generation probabilities than equally common non-associated chains. Some IMGT-functional V segments, including TRBV6-2 and TRBV6-3, could not be distinguished by the 87-base-pair reads and were therefore excluded. Broadly in line with IMGT annotations, most TCR beta V segments showed up in productive rearrangements about 87% or about 30% of the time in an earlier analysis of approximately 640 of the donors. A few of the identified cytomegalovirus-associated TCR beta chains were confirmed in vitro to be specific for cytomegalovirus antigens. A later analysis found that most CMV-associated TCR beta chains appeared HLA-restricted, with HLA associations seemingly driven largely by CMV exposure. A further reported finding was that TCR beta sequences accurately predicted the HLA-A and HLA-B alleles for most subjects in the first cohort. Across donors, most TCR sequences were observed very rarely, whereas some public TCRs were present in many individuals. Correlated functional status among segregating V segments might be attributable to linkage disequilibrium, but an unknown experimental factor could not be ruled out. Immune exposure information for the cohort was limited to CMV serostatus. Several of the top co-occurrence clusters appeared to be linked to parvovirus B19, influenza, CMV and Epstein-Barr virus, according to a later analysis. In both the original and validation cohorts, the classifier was reported to diagnose cytomegalovirus status with high specificity and sensitivity. Because some donors lacked HLA typing at each locus, the association tests relied only on the typed subset. In a later analysis, TCR association rates were found to vary across HLA loci, with the most associated TCRs seen for DRB1 alleles and the fewest for HLA-C alleles. The authors suggested that the approach could potentially be generalized to other disease states and immunological phenotypes. Presence/absence analyses assumed roughly uniform sequencing depth across donors, an assumption that may not hold. The cohort was sequenced for TCR beta chains only, and without alpha or paired-chain data the features that could be detected were limited. When HLA alleles, especially DR and DQ, strongly co-occurred, TCR associations were difficult to assign to individual alleles.

What was sequenced was PBMCs. The sequence was obtained from a man in his fifties or sixties in good health and CMV-seronegative. This receptor chain uses TRBV6-1 and TRBJ1-6, with TRBD1 perhaps the D gene, on 6 matching bases. The nucleotide sequence is TGTGCCAGCAGTGAAGCGTTGGGGGCGAGGAGTTCACCCCTCCACTTT. This is translated as CASSEALGARSSPLHF.